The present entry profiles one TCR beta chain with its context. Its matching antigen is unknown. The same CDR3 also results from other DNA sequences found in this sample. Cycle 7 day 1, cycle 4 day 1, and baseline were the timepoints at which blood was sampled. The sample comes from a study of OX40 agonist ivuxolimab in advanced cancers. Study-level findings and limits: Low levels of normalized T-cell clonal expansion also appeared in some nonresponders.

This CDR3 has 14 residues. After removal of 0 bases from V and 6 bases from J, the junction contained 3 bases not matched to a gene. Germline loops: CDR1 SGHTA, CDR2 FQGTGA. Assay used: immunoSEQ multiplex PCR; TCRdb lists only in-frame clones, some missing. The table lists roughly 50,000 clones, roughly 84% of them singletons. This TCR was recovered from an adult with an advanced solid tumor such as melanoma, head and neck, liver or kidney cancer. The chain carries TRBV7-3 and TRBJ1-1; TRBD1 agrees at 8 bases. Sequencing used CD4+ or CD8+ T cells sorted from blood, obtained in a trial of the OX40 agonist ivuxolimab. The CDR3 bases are TGTGCCAGCAGCTTAACGGGGACAGGATCTGAAGCTTTCTTT. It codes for CASSLTGTGSEAFF.